This TCR beta chain was sequenced during a study of low-dose radiotherapy and immunotherapy resistance in tumors. Time point defined: before trial treatment. Trimming left V 0 bases short and J 2 bases short, with 11 bases between. Per the germline V gene, CDR1 is LGHDT and CDR2 is YNNKEL (reference sequence). CDR3 length: 15 amino acids. With TRAV- and TRBV-specific primers, first-strand cDNA was made, covering the alpha and beta chains. TCR amplification ran 20 PCR cycles using constant-region and V-primer adapter primers. From the reads, TCRdb called clonotypes with MiXCR, one entry per CDR3 protein. The data show 45,000 to 75,000 distinct CDR3 sequences, 20% to 25% seen once.

This rearrangement joins TRBV3-1 to TRBJ2-7, with D maybe TRBD1 (5 bases). This sample comprised PBMCs, obtained before treatment. The sequence was collected from a male donor with prostate cancer. The DNA of the CDR3 is TGTGCCAGCAGCCAAGATCCAGGGTCCCCCTACGAGCAGTACTTC. This sequence encodes CASSQDPGSPYEQYF.